The present T cell receptor beta chain was sequenced within a study of blood T cells in healthy people across ages. Study-level results: CMV status of donors was not determined, possibly confounding expanded clonotype changes. Older individuals had lower TCR beta diversity per million T cells (the decline was roughly linear). Long-lived donors exceeded aged donors in naive CD4+ cells and diversity. Researchers judged that diversity estimates from one million T cells fell short of true values.

A J-beta primer mix and a sample-barcoded 5' primer were used in a second PCR of about 7 to 12 cycles. MiXCR, applied by TCRdb to the 5' RACE reads, yields one record per CDR3 protein. The data contain approximately 1.5 million distinct CDR3 sequences, about 32% of them seen just once; the ten biggest clones take up approximately 11%. Concerning this clonotype: The antigen is undetermined.

The source of this sequence is a woman aged 25 to 45 in good health. Sequencing was carried out using blood.

The DNA for the CDR3 is TGTGCCAGCAGTGAAACTCAGCTAGCGGGAGGGCCCTCAGATACGCAGTATTTT. Its translation is CASSETQLAGGPSDTQYF. The chain employs TRBV2 and TRBJ2-3; 12 bases are a match to TRBD2. Germline loops: CDR1 SNHLY, CDR2 FYNNEI. V lost 2 bases to trimming and J lost 4 bases; unmatched junction nucleotides: 10. The CDR3 totals 18 residues.